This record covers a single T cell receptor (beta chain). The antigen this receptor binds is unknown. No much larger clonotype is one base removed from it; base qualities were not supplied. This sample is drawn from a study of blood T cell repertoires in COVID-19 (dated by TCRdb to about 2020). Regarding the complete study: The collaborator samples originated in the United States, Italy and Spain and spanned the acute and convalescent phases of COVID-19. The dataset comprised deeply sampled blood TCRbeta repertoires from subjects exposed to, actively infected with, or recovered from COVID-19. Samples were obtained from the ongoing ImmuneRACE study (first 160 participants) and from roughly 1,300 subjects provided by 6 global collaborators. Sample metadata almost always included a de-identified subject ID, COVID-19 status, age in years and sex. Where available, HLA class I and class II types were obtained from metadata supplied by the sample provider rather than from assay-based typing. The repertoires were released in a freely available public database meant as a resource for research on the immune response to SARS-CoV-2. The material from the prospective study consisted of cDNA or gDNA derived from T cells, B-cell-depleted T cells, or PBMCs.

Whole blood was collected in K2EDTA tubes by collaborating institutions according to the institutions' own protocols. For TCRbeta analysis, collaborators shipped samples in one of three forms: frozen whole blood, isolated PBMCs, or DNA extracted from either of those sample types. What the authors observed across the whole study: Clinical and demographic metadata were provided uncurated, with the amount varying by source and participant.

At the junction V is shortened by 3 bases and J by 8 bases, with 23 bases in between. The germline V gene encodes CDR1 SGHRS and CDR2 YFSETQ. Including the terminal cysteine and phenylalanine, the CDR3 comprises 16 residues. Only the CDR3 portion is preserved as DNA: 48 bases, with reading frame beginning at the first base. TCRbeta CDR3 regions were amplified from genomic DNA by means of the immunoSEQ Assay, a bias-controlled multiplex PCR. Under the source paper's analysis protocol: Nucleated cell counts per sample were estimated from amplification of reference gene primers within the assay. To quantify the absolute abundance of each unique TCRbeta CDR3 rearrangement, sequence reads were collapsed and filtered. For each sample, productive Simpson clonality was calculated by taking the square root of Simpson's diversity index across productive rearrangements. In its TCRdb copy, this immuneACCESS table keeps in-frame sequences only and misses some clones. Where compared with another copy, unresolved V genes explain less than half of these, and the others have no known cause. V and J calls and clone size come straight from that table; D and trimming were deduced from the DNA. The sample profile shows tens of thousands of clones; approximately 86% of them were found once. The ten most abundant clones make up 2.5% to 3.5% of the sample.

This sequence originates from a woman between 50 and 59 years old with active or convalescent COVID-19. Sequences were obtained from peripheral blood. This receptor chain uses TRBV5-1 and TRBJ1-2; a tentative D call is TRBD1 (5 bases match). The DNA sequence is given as TGCGCCAGCAGCTGGGGTTTGATGGGGCCCTCGATGGGCTACACCTTC. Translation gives CASSWGLMGPSMGYTF. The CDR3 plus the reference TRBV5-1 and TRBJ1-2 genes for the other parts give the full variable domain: KAGVTQTPRYLIKTRGQQVTLSCSPISGHRSVSWYQQTPGQGLQFLFEYFSETQRNKGNFPGRFSGRQFSNSRSEMNVSTLELGDSALYLCASSWGLMGPSMGYTFGSGTRLTVV.